This is a list of T cell receptor beta chains from one sample in a study of T cell changes during pregnancy in multiple sclerosis. The method was immunoSEQ multiplex PCR; TCRdb's version includes in-frame clones alone and lacks a portion of them. The sample shows tens of thousands of clones, 80% to 95% of them seen only once. Here the sequenced sample was peripheral blood, taken in the first trimester of pregnancy. These receptor sequences come from a female donor in good health, enrolled as a control in a pregnancy study. The CDR3 runs from the conserved cysteine through the conserved F or W. The D gene is left open where the match is weak. A clone size is listed for some rows: how often the clone was seen (once, few, many), or a class if it is expanded.

>NA|TRBJ2-3|TRBV6-5|NA
TGTGCCAGCAGTTACAGCGAGGCCACAGATACGCAGTATTTT
CASSYSEATDTQYF
>NA|TRBJ1-5|TRBV28|NA
TGTGCCAGCAGCAAAATTGGACAGAAGGATCAGCCCCAGCATTTT
CASSKIGQKDQPQHF
>NA|TRBJ1-2|TRBV2|TRBD1
TGTGCCAGCACCGCGGACAGGAACTATGGCTACACCTTC
CASTADRNYGYTF
>NA|TRBJ2-7|TRBV7-7|TRBD2
TGTGCCAGCAGCTTAGAACTAGCGAGCGAGCAGTACTTC
CASSLELASEQYF
>NA|TRBJ2-5|TRBV20-1|NA
TGCAGTGCCTTCAGTGAGACCCAGTACTTC
CSAFSETQYF
>NA|TRBJ1-5|TRBV2|NA
TGTGCCAGCAGTGAAGCGGCGGGGCTGCAGCCCCAGCATTTT
CASSEAAGLQPQHF
>NA|TRBJ1-2|TRBV2|NA
TGTGCCAGCACCAAAGGACAGTCTGTTTTCTACACCTTC
CASTKGQSVFYTF
>NA|TRBJ1-5|TRBV15|TRBD1
TGTGCCACCAGCAGAGATGGGACAGGGATGGGTCAGCCCCAGCATTTT
CATSRDGTGMGQPQHF
>once|TRBJ2-7|TRBV27|TRBD2
TGTGCCAGCCGACTAGCGGGAACCCCCGGGGAGCAGTACTTC
CASRLAGTPGEQYF
>NA|TRBJ2-1|TRBV4-1|TRBD2
TGCGCCAGCAGCCAAGATTTGACTAGCGCCTACAATGAGCAGTTCTTC
CASSQDLTSAYNEQFF
>NA|TRBJ2-1|TRBV29-1|TRBD2
TGCAGCGGGAGGACTAGCGGGGGCAGCTCCTACAATGAGCAGTTCTTC
CSGRTSGGSSYNEQFF
>NA|TRBJ2-7|TRBV7-9|NA
TGTGCCAGCAGTATGGGGAGAGAGCAGTACTTC
CASSMGREQYF
>NA|TRBJ2-1|TRBV27|TRBD2
TGTGCCAGCATTGGAGCGGGAGGGCCAGGAAATGAGCAGTTCTTC
CASIGAGGPGNEQFF
>NA|TRBJ2-1|TRBV6-1|NA
TGTGCCAGCAGTAATTCCGCCCTAGCTTACAATGAGCAGTTCTTC
CASSNSALAYNEQFF
>NA|TRBJ2-1|TRBV27|NA
TGTGCCAGCAGTTTTAGTCCCCCCAATGAGCAGTTCTTC
CASSFSPPNEQFF
>NA|TRBJ1-1|TRBV28|NA
TGTGCCAGCGTAGTAAACACTGAAGCTTTCTTT
CASVVNTEAFF
>NA|TRBJ2-1|TRBV5-1|TRBD2
TGCGCCAGCAGCGCCTCTCTACTAGCGGGAGGGGTGCTCTTC
CASSASLLAGGVLF
>few|TRBJ1-1|TRBV27|NA
TGTGCCAGCAGTCCACAGGGTCGGAGAAGCACTGAAGCTTTCTTT
CASSPQGRRSTEAFF
>NA|TRBJ2-7|TRBV6-1|TRBD1
TGTGCCAGCAGTGGACGAGACAGGGCATCCTACGAGCAGTACTTC
CASSGRDRASYEQYF
>once|TRBJ2-7|TRBV28|TRBD1
TGTGCCAGCAGCGAACCAGGGGGCCCCTACGAGCAGTACTTC
CASSEPGGPYEQYF
>once|TRBJ2-7|TRBV10-3|TRBD1
TGTGCCATCAGTGGACAGGGGGACGAGCAGTACTTC
CAISGQGDEQYF
>NA|TRBJ2-3|TRBV7-2|NA
NA
CASILGLSGTDTQYF
>once|TRBJ1-5|TRBV28|NA
TGTGCCAGCAGATACAGGACAAACGCCTATAGCAATCAGCCCCAGCATTTT
CASRYRTNAYSNQPQHF
>NA|TRBJ1-5|TRBV7-2|NA
TGTGCCAGCAGTCGACAGGGCAATCAGCCCCAGCATTTT
CASSRQGNQPQHF
>NA|TRBJ2-1|TRBV9|TRBD2
TGTGCCAGCAGCCCCCGACTAGCGGGAGTTGAGCAGTTCTTC
CASSPRLAGVEQFF
>once|TRBJ2-7|TRBV5-5|NA
TGTGCCAGCAGCGAGATAGGTGCGAGGGACTACGAGCAGTACTTC
CASSEIGARDYEQYF
>NA|TRBJ2-5|TRBV5-1|NA
TGCGCCAGCAGCTTGATCGGGGTACAAGAGACCCAGTACTTC
CASSLIGVQETQYF
>NA|TRBJ2-7|TRBV20-1|NA
TGCAGTGCCCCATCCCCCTACGAGCAGTACTTC
CSAPSPYEQYF
>NA|TRBJ2-7|TRBV5-6|TRBD2
TGTGCCAGCAGCTTGGCCGGTTTTGAGGCTAGCGGGAGGACCTACGAGCAGTACTTC
CASSLAGFEASGRTYEQYF
>NA|TRBJ2-5|TRBV12-2|NA
TGTGCAAGTCGCCTAGCTGAGGGAGGAAACCAAGAGACCCAGTACTTC
CASRLAEGGNQETQYF
>NA|TRBJ2-2|TRBV5-1|NA
TGCGCCAGCAGCTCAACCGGGACTTACACCGGGGAGCTGTTTTTT
CASSSTGTYTGELFF
>NA|TRBJ2-2|TRBV4-1|NA
TGCGCCAGCAGCCAAGTCCCGGAGGGAAGTACCGGGGAGCTGTTTTTT
CASSQVPEGSTGELFF
>once|TRBJ2-2|TRBV6-5|NA
TGTGCCAGCAAGAGAGCTAGCCCCGGGGAGCTGTTTTTT
CASKRASPGELFF
>once|TRBJ1-5|TRBV6-1|NA
TGTGCCACCACGCGGGTCGCGGGGCAGCCCCAGCATTTT
CATTRVAGQPQHF
>NA|TRBJ2-7|TRBV5-6|TRBD1
TGTGCCAGCAGCTTCTACCGGGACAGGGGCCTATACGAGCAGTACTTC
CASSFYRDRGLYEQYF
>once|TRBJ2-1|TRBV6-5|NA
TGTGCCAGCAGTTACCGGACTGTCGTCGGTGAGCAGTTCTTC
CASSYRTVVGEQFF
>NA|TRBJ2-5|TRBV2|NA
TGTGCCAGCAGTGAAGACCCGGGTGAGACCCAGTACTTC
CASSEDPGETQYF
>medium-sized|TRBJ2-6|TRBV10-1|TRBD1
TGCGCCAGCAGGCCCCTTAGGGGGACAGCCCTCTCTGGGGCCAACGTCCTGACTTTC
CASRPLRGTALSGANVLTF
>NA|TRBJ2-3|TRBV19|NA
TGTGCCAGTAGTCCCCTAAGGAGGCACAGCACAGATACGCAGTATTTT
CASSPLRRHSTDTQYF
>NA|TRBJ2-7|TRBV19|NA
TGTGCCAGTAGTCTCGGGACTTTTTCCGAGCAGTACTTC
CASSLGTFSEQYF
>NA|TRBJ2-4|TRBV28|NA
TGTGCCAGCAGCGCAAGAGCTATAGCCAAAAACATTCAGTACTTC
CASSARAIAKNIQYF
>NA|TRBJ2-7|TRBV4-2|TRBD2
TGTGCCAGCAGCCATTCGACTAGCGTAGCCTACGAGCAGTACTTC
CASSHSTSVAYEQYF
>NA|TRBJ2-3|TRBV15|TRBD2
TGTGCCTCTGGGCTAGCGGGCACAGATACGCAGTATTTT
CASGLAGTDTQYF
>NA|TRBJ2-7|TRBV2|NA
TGTGCCAGCAGGACAGTAGGAACCTACGAGCAGTACTTC
CASRTVGTYEQYF